The source of this T cell receptor beta chain is a study of Ad26.COV2.S vaccination and SARS-CoV-2 variants. Study as a whole: Trial arm assignment for the donor was COV1001 Ad26.COV2.S.

Germline trimming cut 6 bases from V and 9 bases from J; bases unmatched to any gene: 2. CDR3 length: 11 amino acids. Germline lookup yields CDR1 SGHVS and CDR2 FQNEAQ. Using immunoSEQ multiplex PCR, the repertoire was profiled, and TCRdb retains in-frame clones only, with some absent. The table lists about 400,000 clones, 70% to 90% of them singletons. Treatment indicated: around 19 received Ad26.COV2.S at low or high dose, single or two shots; about 5 received placebo; per-sample allocation not given. Specimen acquisition occurred on day 63 following the initial vaccine or placebo injection. This rearrangement joins TRBV7-8 to TRBJ2-1; 7 positions match TRBD1. This specimen consisted of peripheral blood, obtained in a trial of Ad26.COV2.S vaccine versus placebo. The receptor was derived from a person aged 18 to 59 who received the Ad26.COV2.S COVID-19 vaccine or a placebo. CDR3 amino acids: CASSQGVEQFF. The CDR3 DNA follows: TGTGCCAGCAGTCAGGGGGTTGAGCAGTTCTTC.